This T cell receptor beta chain comes out of a study of blood T cells in healthy people across ages. Overall study context: T cells yielded about one barcoded beta molecule per two cells through template switching. Overall study findings and caveats: Age showed a roughly linear inverse relationship with TCR beta diversity per million T cells.

This clonotype was recorded only once. No antigen is known for it. Germline V lookup: CDR1 KGHSH, CDR2 LQKENI. CDR3 length: 13 residues. Trimming at V came to 4 bases and at J to 3 bases, leaving 1 base not matched to a gene. A second PCR of 7 to 11 cycles used a sample-barcoded 5' primer and a J-beta primer mix. Carrying 12 random nucleotides, a template-switch adaptor labeled each individual cDNA molecule. TCRdb re-analysed the 5' RACE reads in MiXCR, keeping a single row per CDR3 protein. The table includes over 950,000 distinct CDR3 sequences, roughly 51% detected once. Isolating PBMCs gave at least 6 million of these cells per sample.

The source material was blood. The origin of this receptor is a woman aged 55-69 years in good health. The V gene is TRBV18, the J gene TRBJ2-3; the match to TRBD2 covers 7 bases. Here the CDR3 DNA reads TGTGCCAGCTCACAGCGGGATACAGATACGCAGTATTTT. It codes for CASSQRDTDTQYF.